The rows below give T cell receptor beta chains drawn from one sample of a study of cytomegalovirus exposure and HLA in healthy donors. TCRdb keeps only in-frame clones here, not all; method: immunoSEQ multiplex PCR. The sample shows approximately 100,000 clones, around 77% of them seen only once. The specimen was PBMCs. The source is a man aged 45-65 years in good health and CMV-seropositive. Both conserved end residues are part of each CDR3.

v_gene | CDR3aa
TRBV6-1 | CASSEVIAGTGELFF
TRBV7-3 | CASSSMGGGGHEQYF
TRBV21-1 | CASSIKDGHSGELFF
TRBV27 | CASSSMGLLYNEQFF
TRBV7-3 | CASRTAGRNFNEQFF
TRBV6-5 | CASTYRGRGTEAFF
TRBV6-1 | CASSEGQGASYEQYF
TRBV5-1 | CASSLGDRANEQFF
TRBV29-1 | CSAEGGTGVEKLFF
TRBV27 | CASSLSGTGYSGNTIYF